This TCR beta chain was sequenced during a study of blood T cell repertoires in COVID-19. Across the study: Researchers got acute and convalescent COVID-19 samples from the United States, Italy and Spain.

Clones were read by immunoSEQ multiplex PCR, and TCRdb kept only the in-frame ones, dropping some. The sample includes some 81,000 clones, around 90% seen only once; the top ten take more than 0.85%. There are 17 residues in the CDR3. Germline lookup yields CDR1 SEHNR and CDR2 FQNEAQ (reference sequence). Trimming took off 5 bases at V and 4 bases at J, with 21 bases between the two ends. The specimen was peripheral blood. This chain links TRBV7-9 with TRBJ2-1; possibly TRBD2 for D (5 bases). The receptor was isolated from a woman aged 45-65 years in a cohort sampled during active COVID-19. The CDR3 sequence is CASSPTRRGDGYNEQFF. As DNA, the CDR3 is TGTGCCAGCAGCCCGACACGTCGGGGAGATGGGTACAATGAGCAGTTCTTC.